These 16 T cell receptor beta chains were all obtained from the same sample, sequenced in a study of OX40 agonist ivuxolimab in advanced cancers. Data came from immunoSEQ multiplex PCR; TCRdb stores just in-frame clones and leaves some out. Among fewer than 85,000 clones listed, 80% to 85% were seen once. The material sequenced was CD4+ or CD8+ T cells sorted from blood, taken in a trial of the OX40 agonist ivuxolimab. All receptors come from an adult with an advanced solid tumor such as melanoma, head and neck, liver or kidney cancer.

V and J are TRBV28 and TRBJ1-2; 11 nucleotides line up with TRBD1. Germline V gene lookup returns CDR1 MDHEN and CDR2 SYDVKM. This CDR3 is built from 16 residues. Losses at the gene ends were 6 bases for V and 4 bases for J; bases not matched to a gene: 10. The CDR3 DNA is TGTGCCAGCAGCGTGGCGCGGACAGGGGGCGGCTATGGCTACACCTTC. Translated, it gives CASSVARTGGGYGYTF.

Written as DNA, the CDR3 is TGTGCCAGCGGATTCCCAGGTCGCACAGATACGCAGTATTTT. This sequence encodes CASGFPGRTDTQYF. This chain connects TRBV6-5 to TRBJ2-3; D remains ambiguous. Deletions cut 8 bases from V and 1 base from J, with 13 bases between. The CDR3 consists of 14 residues. The germline V gene encodes CDR1 MNHEY and CDR2 SVGAGI.

This clone has only one observation. V and J are TRBV6-5 and TRBJ1-1, with 7 bases fitting TRBD1. CDR1 is MNHEY and CDR2 is SVGAGI in the germline V gene. The ends lost 5 bases at V and 5 bases at J; junction bases unmatched: 2. This CDR3 is built from 12 residues. The CDR3 protein is CASSEQGTEAFF. The CDR3 nucleotides are TGTGCCAGCAGTGAACAGGGGACTGAAGCTTTCTTT.

A single count supports this clone. The chain is built from TRBV9 and TRBJ2-7; TRBD2 matches 9 bases. Per germline, CDR1 SGDLS and CDR2 YYNGEE. This CDR3 has 15 amino acids. V trimming: 0 bases; J trimming: 4 bases; junction bases outside the gene matches: 5. This chain's CDR3 is CASSVESSGSYEQYF. Written as DNA, the CDR3 is TGTGCCAGCAGCGTAGAGAGTAGCGGGAGTTACGAGCAGTACTTC. Looking up the rest from reference TRBV9 and TRBJ2-7 gives the full variable domain: DSGVTQTPKHLITATGQRVTLRCSPRSGDLSVYWYQQSLDQGLQFLIQYYNGEERAKGNILERFSAQQFPDLHSELNLSSLELGDSALYFCASSVESSGSYEQYFGPGTRLTVT.

The V call is TRBV14, the J call TRBJ1-1, with TRBD1 matching over 7 bases. Per germline, CDR1 SGHDN and CDR2 FVKESK. The CDR3 has 13 residues. V gave up 6 bases and J gave up 3 bases; unmatched junction bases: 4. CDR3 bases: TGTGCCAGCAGACGACAGGGTTACACTGAAGCTTTCTTT. Protein product: CASRRQGYTEAFF.

The chain carries TRBV10-3 and TRBJ2-7; TRBD1 or TRBD2 may be the D gene (6 bases each). The CDR3 has 13 amino acids. Trimming removed 3 bases at V and 6 bases at J, with 12 bases between. The germline CDR1 and CDR2 sequences are ENHRY and SYGVKD. Here the CDR3 reads CAISDGRGGEQYF. CDR3 DNA sequence: TGTGCCATCAGTGACGGCAGGGGAGGCGAGCAGTACTTC.

The rearrangement uses TRBV7-2 and TRBJ1-2; D is uncertain. Germline V gene sequence: CDR1 SGHTA, CDR2 FQGNSA. V lost 4 bases and J 0 bases, leaving 3 bases between the germline ends. The CDR3 consists of 12 residues. The CDR3 bases are TGTGCCAGCAGCTCCTCTAACTATGGCTACACCTTC. It translates to CASSSSNYGYTF.

The chain couples TRBV5-5 to TRBJ2-2; D ambiguous. Germline V lookup: CDR1 SGHKS, CDR2 YYEKEE (reference sequence). V lost 3 bases to trimming and J lost 6 bases, with 9 bases between them. The CDR3 is made up of 13 amino acids. The CDR3 loop is CASSYWVSGELFF. The CDR3 region has the DNA TGTGCCAGCAGCTACTGGGTGTCCGGGGAGCTGTTTTTT. Variable domain in full (rest from reference TRBV5-5 and TRBJ2-2): DAGVTQSPTHLIKTRGQQVTLRCSPISGHKSVSWYQQVLGQGPQFIFQYYEKEERGRGNFPDRFSARQFPNYSSELNVNALLLGDSALYLCASSYWVSGELFFGEGSRLTVL.

V and J are TRBV19 and TRBJ1-1; a possible D gene is TRBD1 (5 bases). This CDR3 is built from 14 residues. Germline loops: CDR1 LNHDA, CDR2 SQIVND (reference sequence). Trimming removed 5 bases from V and 4 bases from J, with 14 bases in between. The CDR3 reads CASSLHRDGTEAFF. The CDR3 nucleotides read TGTGCCAGTAGTCTCCACCGGGACGGCACTGAAGCTTTCTTT.

The J gene is TRBJ2-1, the V gene TRBV30; no reliable D call. Germline loops: CDR1 GTSNPN, CDR2 SVGIG (reference sequence). Trimming shortened V by 2 bases and J by 9 bases, and 11 bases separated the two germline ends. This CDR3 region has 12 residues. The CDR3 protein is CAWSTAIFEQFF. The CDR3 region has the DNA TGTGCCTGGAGTACCGCGATTTTTGAGCAGTTCTTC.

The chain has TRBV5-3 and TRBJ1-5, with D perhaps matching TRBD1 (5 bases). TRBV5-3 is an ORF; its function is uncertain. There are 13 residues in the CDR3. V was pared by 0 bases and J by 9 bases, with 10 bases between. The CDR3 DNA is TGTGCCAGAAGCTTGGAGGGGCTTTGGCCCCAGCATTTT. Its protein product is CARSLEGLWPQHF.

V usage is TRBV5-5 and J usage is TRBJ1-5; no clear D gene. Germline V gives CDR1 SGHKS, CDR2 YYEKEE (reference sequence). CDR3 size: 15 residues. With 4 bases removed from V and 0 bases from J, the gap between germline ends came to 11 bases. The CDR3 DNA reads TGTGCCAGCAGCCCTTCTCAAGGTAGCAATCAGCCCCAGCATTTT. Protein: CASSPSQGSNQPQHF.

The V gene is TRBV19, the J gene TRBJ2-5; 8 nucleotides line up with TRBD1. TRBJ2-7 matches the DNA end more closely, so the J call is doubtful. The CDR3 totals 15 residues. Germline CDR1 LNHDA, CDR2 SQIVND (reference sequence). CDR3 sequence reads: CASSRGTGETYEQYF. Written as DNA, the CDR3 is TGTGCCAGTAGTAGAGGGACAGGCGAAACCTACGAGCAGTACTTC.

V gene TRBV6-5 combines with J gene TRBJ1-4; D unclear. The germline CDR1 and CDR2 sequences are MNHEY and SVGAGI. Trimming removed 8 bases at V and 6 bases at J, with 13 bases between. The CDR3 spans 13 residues. The CDR3 DNA reads TGTGCCAGCGGAGTTGCCCTAGATGAAAAACTGTTTTTT. Translated, it gives CASGVALDEKLFF.

The chain uses TRBV5-1 and TRBJ2-2, with D maybe TRBD1 (6 bases). V was clipped by 2 bases and J by 1 base, with 12 bases between them. CDR1 is SGHRS, CDR2 YFSETQ, per germline. The CDR3 consists of 16 residues. The CDR3 is CASSFFSGQNTGELFF. CDR3 nucleotide sequence: TGCGCCAGCAGCTTTTTCTCGGGACAGAACACCGGGGAGCTGTTTTTT.

The chain employs TRBV4-2 and TRBJ2-1; TRBD2 aligns across 7 bases. The ends lost 1 base at V and 5 bases at J; junction bases unmatched: 5. The CDR3 loop spans 15 amino acids. CDR1 and CDR2 from the germline V gene are LGHNA and YNFKEQ. The CDR3 nucleotides are TGTGCCAGCAGCCAAGGCCTAGCGGCAGACAATGAGCAGTTCTTC. The encoded protein is CASSQGLAADNEQFF.